This TCR beta chain derives from a study of cytomegalovirus exposure and HLA in healthy donors. The germline gives CDR1 LGHNA, CDR2 YNFKEQ. The trim removed 4 bases at V and 5 bases at J, leaving 11 bases unmatched. This CDR3 spans 16 amino acids. The PCR contained 60 Vbeta and 13 Jbeta primers. Using immunoSEQ multiplex PCR, the repertoire was profiled, and TCRdb retains in-frame clones only, with some absent. This sample has 100,000 or so clones, with around 80% found just once. V gene TRBV4-2 combines with J gene TRBJ1-5; TRBD1 aligns across 7 bases. The TCR originated in a man younger than 45 in good health and CMV-seropositive. The sample taken for sequencing was PBMCs. The chain's CDR3 is CASSPRQGGTDQPQHF. The CDR3 DNA sequence: TGTGCCAGCAGCCCCCGACAGGGCGGTACAGATCAGCCCCAGCATTTT.